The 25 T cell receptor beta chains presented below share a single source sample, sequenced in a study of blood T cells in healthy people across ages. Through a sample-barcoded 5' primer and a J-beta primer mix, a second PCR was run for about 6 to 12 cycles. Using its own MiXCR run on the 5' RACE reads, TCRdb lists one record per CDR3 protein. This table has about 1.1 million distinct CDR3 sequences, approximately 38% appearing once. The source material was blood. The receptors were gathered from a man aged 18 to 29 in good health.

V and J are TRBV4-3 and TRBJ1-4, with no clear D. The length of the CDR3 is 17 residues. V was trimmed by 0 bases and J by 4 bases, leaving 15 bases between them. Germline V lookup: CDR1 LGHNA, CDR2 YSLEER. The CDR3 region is CASSQDHAAGGNEKLFF. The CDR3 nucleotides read TGCGCCAGCAGCCAAGATCATGCGGCAGGCGGTAATGAAAAACTGTTTTTT.

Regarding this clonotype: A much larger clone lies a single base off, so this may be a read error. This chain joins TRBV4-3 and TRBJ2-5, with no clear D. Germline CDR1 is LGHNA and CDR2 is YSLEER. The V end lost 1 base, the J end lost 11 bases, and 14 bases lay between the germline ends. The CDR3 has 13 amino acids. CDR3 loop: CASSQVSTNEQYF. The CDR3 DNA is TGCGCCAGCAGCCAAGTTAGTACGAATGAGCAGTACTTC.

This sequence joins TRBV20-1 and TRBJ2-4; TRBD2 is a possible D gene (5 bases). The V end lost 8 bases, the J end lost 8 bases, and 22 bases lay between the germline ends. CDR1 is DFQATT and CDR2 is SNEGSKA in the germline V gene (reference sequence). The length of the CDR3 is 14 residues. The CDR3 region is CSTKRTGLSDIQYF. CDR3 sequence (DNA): TGCAGTACCAAGAGGACGGGGTTGTCTGACATTCAGTACTTC.

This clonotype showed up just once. Written as DNA, the CDR3 is TGTGCCAGCAGGAGACCGGGACAGACCAACACCGGGGAGCTGTTTTTT. Encoded protein: CASRRPGQTNTGELFF. The gene calls are TRBV6-1 and TRBJ2-2; the match to TRBD1 covers 7 bases. The V segment lost 6 bases and the J segment 2 bases; nucleotides outside the gene matches: 9. This CDR3 is built from 16 residues. The germline V gene has CDR1 MNHNS and CDR2 SASEGT.

The CDR3 DNA is TGTGCCAGCAGCTTATCGGCCCTAATGAAAACCTCTGGAAACACCATATATTTT. Translated: CASSLSALMKTSGNTIYF. The genes are TRBV7-2 and TRBJ1-3; D not certain. The V gene lost 2 bases and the J gene lost 0 bases, with 17 bases spanning the gap. Germline CDR1 SGHTA, CDR2 FQGNSA. This CDR3 spans 18 amino acids. Full variable domain (remainder filled in from reference TRBV7-2 and TRBJ1-3): GAGVSQSPSNKVTEKGKDVELRCDPISGHTALYWYRQSLGQGLEFLIYFQGNSAPDKSGLPSDRFSAERTGGSVSTLTIQRTQQEDSAVYLCASSLSALMKTSGNTIYFGEGSWLTVV.

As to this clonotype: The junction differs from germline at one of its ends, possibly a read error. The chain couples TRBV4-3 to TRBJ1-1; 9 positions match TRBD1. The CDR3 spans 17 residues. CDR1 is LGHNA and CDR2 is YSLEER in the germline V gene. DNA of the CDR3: TGCGTCAGCAGCCAGGAAACAGGGGGCTTCGTGGTCACTGAAGCTTTCTTT. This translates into CVSSQETGGFVVTEAFF.

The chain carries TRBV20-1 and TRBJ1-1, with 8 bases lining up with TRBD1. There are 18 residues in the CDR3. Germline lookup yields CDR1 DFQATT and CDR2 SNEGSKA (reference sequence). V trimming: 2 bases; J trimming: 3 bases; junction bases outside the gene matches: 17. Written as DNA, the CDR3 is TGCAGTGCTAGATTACTCAGGGGGCGCGGGGGTTTGGACACTGAAGCTTTCTTT. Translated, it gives CSARLLRGRGGLDTEAFF.

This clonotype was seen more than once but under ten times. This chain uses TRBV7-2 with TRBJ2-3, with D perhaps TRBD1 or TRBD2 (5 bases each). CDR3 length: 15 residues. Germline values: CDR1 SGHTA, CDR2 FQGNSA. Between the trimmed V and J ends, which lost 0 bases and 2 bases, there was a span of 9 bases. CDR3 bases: TGTGCCAGCAGCTTAGCGGGACGGCCCACAGATACGCAGTATTTT. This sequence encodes CASSLAGRPTDTQYF.

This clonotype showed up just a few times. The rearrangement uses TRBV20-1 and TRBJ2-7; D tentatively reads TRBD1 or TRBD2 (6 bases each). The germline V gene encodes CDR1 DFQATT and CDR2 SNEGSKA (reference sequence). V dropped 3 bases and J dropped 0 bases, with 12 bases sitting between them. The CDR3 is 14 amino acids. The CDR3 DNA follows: TGCAGTGCTAGGAGGGGGGCAGACTCCTACGAGCAGTACTTC. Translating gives CSARRGADSYEQYF.

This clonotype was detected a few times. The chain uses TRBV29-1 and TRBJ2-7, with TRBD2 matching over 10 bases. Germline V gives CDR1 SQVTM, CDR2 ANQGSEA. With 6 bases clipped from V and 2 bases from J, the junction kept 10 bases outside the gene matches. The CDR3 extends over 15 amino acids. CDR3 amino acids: CSVKGSGGLTYEQYF. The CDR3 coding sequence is TGCAGCGTAAAAGGTAGCGGGGGGCTAACCTACGAGCAGTACTTC.

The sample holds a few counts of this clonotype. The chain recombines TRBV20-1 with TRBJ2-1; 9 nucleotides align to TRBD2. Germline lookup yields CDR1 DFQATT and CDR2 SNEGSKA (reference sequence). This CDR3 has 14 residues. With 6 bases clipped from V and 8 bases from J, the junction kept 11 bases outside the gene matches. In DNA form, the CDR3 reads TGCAGTGCCATCGGACTAGCGTATCAGGATGAGCAGTTCTTC. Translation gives CSAIGLAYQDEQFF.

CDR3 sequence (DNA): TGTGCCAGCAGTCTGACGCAGGGACAGGGCAGCTCCTACAATGAGCAGTACTTC. It encodes CASSLTQGQGSSYNEQYF. The V call is TRBV28, the J call TRBJ2-1, with 9 bases fitting TRBD1. The J call is doubtful: the DNA matches TRBJ2-7 better. From germline, CDR1 is MDHEN and CDR2 SYDVKM. The length of the CDR3 is 18 residues.

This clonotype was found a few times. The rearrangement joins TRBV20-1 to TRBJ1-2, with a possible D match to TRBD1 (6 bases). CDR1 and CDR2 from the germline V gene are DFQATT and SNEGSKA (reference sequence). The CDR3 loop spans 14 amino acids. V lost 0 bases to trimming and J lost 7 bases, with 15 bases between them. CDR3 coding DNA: TGCAGTGCTAGAGATCAGGGGTTGTCTCCTGGCTACACCTTC. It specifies CSARDQGLSPGYTF.

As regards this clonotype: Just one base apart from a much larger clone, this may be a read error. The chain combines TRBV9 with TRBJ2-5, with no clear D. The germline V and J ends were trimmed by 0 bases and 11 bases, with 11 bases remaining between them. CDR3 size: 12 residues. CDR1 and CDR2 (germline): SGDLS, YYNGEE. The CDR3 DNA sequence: TGTGCCAGCAGCGTAGTCGTTGATGAGCAGTACTTC. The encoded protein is CASSVVVDEQYF.

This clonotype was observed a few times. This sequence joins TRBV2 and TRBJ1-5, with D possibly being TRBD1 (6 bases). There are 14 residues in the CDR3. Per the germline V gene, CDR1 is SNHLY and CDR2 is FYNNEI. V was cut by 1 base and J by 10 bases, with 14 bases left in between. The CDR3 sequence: CASSEETGLPPQHF. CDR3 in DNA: TGTGCCAGCAGTGAAGAGACAGGCCTTCCTCCCCAGCATTTT.

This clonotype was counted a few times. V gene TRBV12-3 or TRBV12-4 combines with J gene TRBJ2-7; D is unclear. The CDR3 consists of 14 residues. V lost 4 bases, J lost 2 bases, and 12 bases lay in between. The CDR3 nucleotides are TGTGCCAGCAGTTCCGCTGACAAAGCCTACGAGCAGTACTTC. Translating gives CASSSADKAYEQYF.

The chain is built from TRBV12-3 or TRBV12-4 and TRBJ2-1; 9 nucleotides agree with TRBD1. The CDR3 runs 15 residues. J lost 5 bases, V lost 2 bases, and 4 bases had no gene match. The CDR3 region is CASSLTGGFHNEQFF. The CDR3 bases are TGTGCCAGCAGTTTAACAGGGGGCTTCCACAATGAGCAGTTCTTC.

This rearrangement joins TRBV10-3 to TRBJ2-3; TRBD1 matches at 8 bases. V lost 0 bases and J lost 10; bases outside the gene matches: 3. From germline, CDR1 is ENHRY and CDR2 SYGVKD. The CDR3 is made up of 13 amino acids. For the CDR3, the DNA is TGTGCCATCAGTGAGTCCTACAGGGGGGCGCAGTATTTT. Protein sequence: CAISESYRGAQYF.

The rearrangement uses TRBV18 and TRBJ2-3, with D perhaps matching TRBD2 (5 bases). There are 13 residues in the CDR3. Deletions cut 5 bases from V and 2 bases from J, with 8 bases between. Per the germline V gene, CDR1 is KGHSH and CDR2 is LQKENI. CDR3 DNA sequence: TGTGCCAGCTCAGGGAGAGCCACAGATACGCAGTATTTT. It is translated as CASSGRATDTQYF.

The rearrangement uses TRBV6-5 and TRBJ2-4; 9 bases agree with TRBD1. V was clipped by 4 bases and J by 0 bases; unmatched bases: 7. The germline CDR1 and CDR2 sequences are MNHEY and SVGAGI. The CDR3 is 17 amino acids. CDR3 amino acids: CASSSVTGGIAKNIQYF. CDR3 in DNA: TGTGCCAGCAGTTCCGTCACAGGGGGCATAGCCAAAAACATTCAGTACTTC.

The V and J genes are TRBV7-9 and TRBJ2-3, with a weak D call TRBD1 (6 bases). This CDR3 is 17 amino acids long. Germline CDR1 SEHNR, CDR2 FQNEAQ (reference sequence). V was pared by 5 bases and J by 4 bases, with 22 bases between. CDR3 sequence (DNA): TGTGCCAGCAGCCCTCAAACCGGGACAACGGTGGCAGATACGCAGTATTTT. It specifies CASSPQTGTTVADTQYF.

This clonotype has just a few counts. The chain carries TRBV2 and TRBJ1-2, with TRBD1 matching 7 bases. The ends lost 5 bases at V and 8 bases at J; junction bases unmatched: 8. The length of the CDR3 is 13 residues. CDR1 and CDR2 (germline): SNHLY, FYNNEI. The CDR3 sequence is CASSPQGPGGYTF. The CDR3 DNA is TGTGCCAGCAGTCCACAGGGGCCGGGAGGCTACACCTTC. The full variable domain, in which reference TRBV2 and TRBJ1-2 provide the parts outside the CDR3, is EPEVTQTPSHQVTQMGQEVILRCVPISNHLYFYWYRQILGQKVEFLVSFYNNEISEKSEIFDDQFSVERPDGSNFTLKIRSTKLEDSAMYFCASSPQGPGGYTFGSGTRLTVV.

CDR3 DNA: TGTGCCAGTCGGGAAAACAATGAGCAGTTCTTC. Encoded protein: CASRENNEQFF. This chain uses TRBV27 with TRBJ2-1; a weak D match, TRBD2 (5 bases). The CDR3 runs to 11 residues. The V end lost 9 bases, the J end lost 5 bases, and 8 bases lay between the germline ends. CDR1 and CDR2 (germline): MNHEY, SMNVEV (reference sequence).

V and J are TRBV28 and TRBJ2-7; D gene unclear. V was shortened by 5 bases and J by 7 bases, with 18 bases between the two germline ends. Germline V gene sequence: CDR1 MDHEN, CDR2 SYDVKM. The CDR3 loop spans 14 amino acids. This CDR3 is CASSPPERYNEQYF. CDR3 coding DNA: TGTGCCAGCAGTCCCCCCGAACGCTACAATGAGCAGTACTTC.

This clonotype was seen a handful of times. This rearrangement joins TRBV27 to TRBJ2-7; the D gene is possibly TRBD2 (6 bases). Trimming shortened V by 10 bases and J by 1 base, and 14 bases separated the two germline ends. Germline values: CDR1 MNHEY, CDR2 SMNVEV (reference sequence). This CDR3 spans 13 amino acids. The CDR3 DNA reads TGTGCCATCTCGCGAGGGAGGTCCTACGAGCAGTACTTC. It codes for CAISRGRSYEQYF.